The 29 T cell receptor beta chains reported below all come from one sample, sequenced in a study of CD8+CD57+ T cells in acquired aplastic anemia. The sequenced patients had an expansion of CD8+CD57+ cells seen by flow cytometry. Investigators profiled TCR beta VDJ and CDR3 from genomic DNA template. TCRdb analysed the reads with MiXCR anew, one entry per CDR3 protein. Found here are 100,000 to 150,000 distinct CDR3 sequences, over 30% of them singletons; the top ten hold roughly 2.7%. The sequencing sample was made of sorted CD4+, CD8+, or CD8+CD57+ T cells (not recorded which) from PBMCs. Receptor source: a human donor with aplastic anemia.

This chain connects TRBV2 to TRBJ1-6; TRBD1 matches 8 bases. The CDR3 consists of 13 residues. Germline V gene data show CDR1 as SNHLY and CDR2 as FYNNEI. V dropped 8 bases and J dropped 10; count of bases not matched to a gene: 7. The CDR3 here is CASQDRVYSPLHF. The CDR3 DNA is TGTGCCAGCCAGGACAGGGTGTACTCACCCCTCCACTTT.

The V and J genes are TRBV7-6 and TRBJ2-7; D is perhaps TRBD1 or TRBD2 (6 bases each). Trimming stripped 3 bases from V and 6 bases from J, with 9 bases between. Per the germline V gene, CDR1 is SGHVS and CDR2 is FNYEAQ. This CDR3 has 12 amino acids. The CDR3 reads CASSFGGPEQYF. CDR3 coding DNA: TGTGCCAGCAGCTTCGGGGGCCCCGAGCAGTACTTC. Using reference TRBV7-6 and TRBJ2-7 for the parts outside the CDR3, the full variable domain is GAGVSQSPRYKVTKRGQDVALRCDPISGHVSLYWYRQALGQGPEFLTYFNYEAQQDKSGLPNDRFSAERPEGSISTLTIQRTEQRDSAMYRCASSFGGPEQYFGPGTRLTVT.

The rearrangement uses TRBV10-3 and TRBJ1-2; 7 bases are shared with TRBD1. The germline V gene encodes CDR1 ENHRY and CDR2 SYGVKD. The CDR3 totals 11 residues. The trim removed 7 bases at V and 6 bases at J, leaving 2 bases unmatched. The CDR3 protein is CAIMGQNGYTF. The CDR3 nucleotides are TGTGCCATCATGGGACAGAATGGCTACACCTTC.

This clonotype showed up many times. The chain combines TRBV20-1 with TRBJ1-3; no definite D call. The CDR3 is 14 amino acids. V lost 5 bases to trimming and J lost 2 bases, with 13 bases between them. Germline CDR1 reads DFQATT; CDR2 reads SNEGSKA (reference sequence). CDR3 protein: CSAQPAVAGNTIYF. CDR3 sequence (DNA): TGCAGTGCTCAACCAGCGGTGGCTGGAAACACCATATATTTT.

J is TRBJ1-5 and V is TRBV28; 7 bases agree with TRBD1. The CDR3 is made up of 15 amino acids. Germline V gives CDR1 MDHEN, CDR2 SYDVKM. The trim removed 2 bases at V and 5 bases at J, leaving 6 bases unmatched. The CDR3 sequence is CASSLGYRGDQPQHF. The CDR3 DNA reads TGTGCCAGCAGTTTAGGGTACAGGGGAGATCAGCCCCAGCATTTT.

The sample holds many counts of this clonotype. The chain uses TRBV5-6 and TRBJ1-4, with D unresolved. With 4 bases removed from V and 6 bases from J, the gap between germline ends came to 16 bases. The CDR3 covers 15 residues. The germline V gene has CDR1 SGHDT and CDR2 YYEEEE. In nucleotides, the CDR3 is TGTGCCAGCAGCGGTAGACGGCACTCCGATGAAAAACTGTTTTTT. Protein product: CASSGRRHSDEKLFF.

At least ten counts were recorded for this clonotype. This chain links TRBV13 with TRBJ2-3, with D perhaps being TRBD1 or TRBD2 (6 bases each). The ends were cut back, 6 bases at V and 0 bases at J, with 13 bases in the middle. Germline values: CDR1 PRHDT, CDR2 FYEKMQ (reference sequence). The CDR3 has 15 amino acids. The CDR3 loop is CASSVRGVSTDTQYF. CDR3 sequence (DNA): TGTGCCAGCAGTGTAAGGGGGGTGAGCACAGATACGCAGTATTTT.

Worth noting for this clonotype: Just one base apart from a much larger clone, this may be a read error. The CDR3 region is CARSVQGAGGNTIYF. The CDR3 DNA reads as TGTGCCCGCAGCGTACAGGGGGCGGGAGGAAACACCATATATTTT. The V call is TRBV5-4, the J call TRBJ1-3; 9 bases are shared with TRBD1. CDR3 length equals 15 residues. Germline V gene data show CDR1 as SGHNT and CDR2 as YYREEE (reference sequence). Together with reference TRBV5-4 and TRBJ1-3, the CDR3 gives the full variable domain: ETGVTQSPTHLIKTRGQQVTLRCSSQSGHNTVSWYQQALGQGPQFIFQYYREEENGRGNFPPRFSGLQFPNYSSELNVNALELDDSALYLCARSVQGAGGNTIYFGEGSWLTVV.

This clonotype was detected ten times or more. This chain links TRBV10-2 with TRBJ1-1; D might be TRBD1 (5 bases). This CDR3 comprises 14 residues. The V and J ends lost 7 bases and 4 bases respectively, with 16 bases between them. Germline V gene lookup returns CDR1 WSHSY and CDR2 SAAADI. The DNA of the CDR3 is TGCGCCAGCAATTTCGGGGGGGGTGGCACTGAAGCTTTCTTT. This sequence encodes CASNFGGGGTEAFF.

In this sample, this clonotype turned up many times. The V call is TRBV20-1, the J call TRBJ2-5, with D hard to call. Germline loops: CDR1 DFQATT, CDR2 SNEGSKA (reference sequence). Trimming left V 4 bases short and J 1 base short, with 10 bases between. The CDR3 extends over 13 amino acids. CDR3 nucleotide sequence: TGCAGTGCTATAAGGACCCTCCAAGAGACCCAGTACTTC. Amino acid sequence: CSAIRTLQETQYF.

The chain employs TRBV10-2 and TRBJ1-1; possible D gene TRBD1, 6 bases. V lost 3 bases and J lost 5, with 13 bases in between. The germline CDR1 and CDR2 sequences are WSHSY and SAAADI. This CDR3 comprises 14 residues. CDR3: CASSEGGGETEAFF. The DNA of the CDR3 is TGCGCCAGCAGTGAAGGGGGAGGAGAGACTGAAGCTTTCTTT.

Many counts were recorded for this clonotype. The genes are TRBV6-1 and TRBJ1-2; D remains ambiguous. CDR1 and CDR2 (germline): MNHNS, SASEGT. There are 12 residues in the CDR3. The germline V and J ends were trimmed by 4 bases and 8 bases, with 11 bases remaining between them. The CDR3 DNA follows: TGTGCCAGCAGTGTAGAAACACGGGGCTACACCTTC. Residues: CASSVETRGYTF.

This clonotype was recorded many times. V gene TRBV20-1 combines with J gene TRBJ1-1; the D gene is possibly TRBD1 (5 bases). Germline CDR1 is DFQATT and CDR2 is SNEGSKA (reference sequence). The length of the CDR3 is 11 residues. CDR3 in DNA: TGCACTACTGTGAAGGGGTCTGAAGCTTTCTTT. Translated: CTTVKGSEAFF.

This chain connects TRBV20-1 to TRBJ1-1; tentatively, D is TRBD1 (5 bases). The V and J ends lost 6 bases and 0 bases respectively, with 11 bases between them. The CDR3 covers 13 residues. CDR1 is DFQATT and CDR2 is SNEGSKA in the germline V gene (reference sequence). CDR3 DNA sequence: TGCAGTGCACCGGGGCCGATGAACACTGAAGCTTTCTTT. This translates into CSAPGPMNTEAFF.

The CDR3 loop reads CSVGMGVSYNEQFF. DNA of the CDR3: TGCAGCGTTGGAATGGGAGTTTCCTACAATGAGCAGTTCTTC. V is TRBV29-1 and J is TRBJ2-1; tentative D call: TRBD2 (5 bases). The CDR3 has 14 residues. Between the trimmed V and J ends, which lost 4 bases and 1 base, there was a span of 11 bases. Germline V gene data show CDR1 as SQVTM and CDR2 as ANQGSEA.

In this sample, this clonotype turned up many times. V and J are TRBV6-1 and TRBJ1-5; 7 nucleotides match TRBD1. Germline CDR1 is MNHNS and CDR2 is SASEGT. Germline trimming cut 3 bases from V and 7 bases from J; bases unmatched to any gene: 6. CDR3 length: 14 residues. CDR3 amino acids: CASSEEGTVQPQHF. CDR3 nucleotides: TGTGCCAGCAGTGAGGAGGGGACAGTCCAGCCCCAGCATTTT.

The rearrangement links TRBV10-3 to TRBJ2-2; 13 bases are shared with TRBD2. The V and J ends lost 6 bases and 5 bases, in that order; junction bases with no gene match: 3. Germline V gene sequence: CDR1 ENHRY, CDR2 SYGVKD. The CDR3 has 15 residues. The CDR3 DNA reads TGTGCCATCAGCCGGACTAGCGGGGGAACCGGGGAGCTGTTTTTT. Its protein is CAISRTSGGTGELFF.

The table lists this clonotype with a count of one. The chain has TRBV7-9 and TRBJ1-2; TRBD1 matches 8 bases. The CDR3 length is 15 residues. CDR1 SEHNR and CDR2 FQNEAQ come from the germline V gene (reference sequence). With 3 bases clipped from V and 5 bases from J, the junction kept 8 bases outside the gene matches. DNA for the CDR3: TGTGCCAGCAGCTTCAGGGGGCTCAGAGGATATGGCTACACCTTC. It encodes CASSFRGLRGYGYTF.

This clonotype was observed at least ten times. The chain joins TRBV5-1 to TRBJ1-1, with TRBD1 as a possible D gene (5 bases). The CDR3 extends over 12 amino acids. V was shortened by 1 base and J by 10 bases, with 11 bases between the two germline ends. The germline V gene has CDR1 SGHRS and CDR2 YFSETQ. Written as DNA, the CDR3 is TGCGCCAGCAGCTTGAGTCAGGGAAGAGCTTTCTTT. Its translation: CASSLSQGRAFF.

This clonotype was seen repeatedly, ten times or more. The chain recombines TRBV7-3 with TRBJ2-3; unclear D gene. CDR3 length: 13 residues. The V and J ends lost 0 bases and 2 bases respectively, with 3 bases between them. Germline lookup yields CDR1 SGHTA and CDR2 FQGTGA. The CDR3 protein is CASSLTHTDTQYF. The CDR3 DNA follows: TGTGCCAGCAGCTTAACTCACACAGATACGCAGTATTTT.

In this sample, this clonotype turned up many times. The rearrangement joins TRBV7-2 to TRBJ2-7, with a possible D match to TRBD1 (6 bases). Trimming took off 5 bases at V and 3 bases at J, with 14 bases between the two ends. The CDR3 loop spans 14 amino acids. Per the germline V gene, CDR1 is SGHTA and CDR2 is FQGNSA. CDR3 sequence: CASSDDRTLYEQYF. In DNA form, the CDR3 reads TGTGCCAGCAGCGACGACAGGACCCTCTACGAGCAGTACTTC.

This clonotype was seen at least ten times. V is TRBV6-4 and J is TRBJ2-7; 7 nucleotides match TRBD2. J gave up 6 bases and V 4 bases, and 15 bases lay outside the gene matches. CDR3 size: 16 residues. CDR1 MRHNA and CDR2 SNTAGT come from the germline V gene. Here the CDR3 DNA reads TGTGCCAGCAGTGGCTCGACTAGCTATTCGTTAGGCGAGCAGTACTTC. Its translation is CASSGSTSYSLGEQYF.

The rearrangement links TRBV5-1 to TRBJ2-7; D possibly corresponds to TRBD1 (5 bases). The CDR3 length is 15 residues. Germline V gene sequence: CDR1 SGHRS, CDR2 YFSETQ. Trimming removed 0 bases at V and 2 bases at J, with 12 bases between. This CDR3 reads CASSLAWAGTYEQYF. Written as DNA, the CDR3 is TGCGCCAGCAGCTTGGCCTGGGCAGGGACCTACGAGCAGTACTTC. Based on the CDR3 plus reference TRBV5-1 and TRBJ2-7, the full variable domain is KAGVTQTPRYLIKTRGQQVTLSCSPISGHRSVSWYQQTPGQGLQFLFEYFSETQRNKGNFPGRFSGRQFSNSRSEMNVSTLELGDSALYLCASSLAWAGTYEQYFGPGTRLTVT.

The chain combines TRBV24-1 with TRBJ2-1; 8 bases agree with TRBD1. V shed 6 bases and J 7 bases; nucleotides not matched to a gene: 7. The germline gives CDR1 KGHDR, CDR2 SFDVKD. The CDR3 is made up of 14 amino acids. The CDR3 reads CATSPTGAGNEQFF. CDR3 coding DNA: TGTGCCACCAGTCCGACAGGGGCGGGGAATGAGCAGTTCTTC.

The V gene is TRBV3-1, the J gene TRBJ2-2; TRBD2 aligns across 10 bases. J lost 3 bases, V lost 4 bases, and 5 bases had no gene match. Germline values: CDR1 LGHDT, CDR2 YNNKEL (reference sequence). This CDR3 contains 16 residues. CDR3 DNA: TGTGCCAGCAGCCGGACTAGCGGTTCCTACACCGGGGAGCTGTTTTTT. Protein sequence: CASSRTSGSYTGELFF. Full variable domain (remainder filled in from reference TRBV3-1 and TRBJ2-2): DTAVSQTPKYLVTQMGNDKSIKCEQNLGHDTMYWYKQDSKKFLKIMFSYNNKELIINETVPNRFSPKSPDKAHLNLHINSLELGDSAVYFCASSRTSGSYTGELFFGEGSRLTVL.

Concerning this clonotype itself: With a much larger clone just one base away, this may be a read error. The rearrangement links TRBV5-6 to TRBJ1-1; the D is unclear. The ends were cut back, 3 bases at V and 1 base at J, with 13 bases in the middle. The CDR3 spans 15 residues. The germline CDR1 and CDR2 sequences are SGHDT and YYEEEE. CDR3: CASSSGLVTNTEAFF. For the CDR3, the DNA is TGTGCCAGCAGCTCTGGACTGGTCACGAACACTGAAGCTTTCTTT.

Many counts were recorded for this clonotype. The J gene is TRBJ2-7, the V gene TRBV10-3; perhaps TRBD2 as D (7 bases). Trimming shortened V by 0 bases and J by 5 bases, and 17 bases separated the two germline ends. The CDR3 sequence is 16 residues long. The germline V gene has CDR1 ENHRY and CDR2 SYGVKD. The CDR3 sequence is CAISESSFPGGHEQYF. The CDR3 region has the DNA TGTGCCATCAGTGAGTCTTCGTTCCCGGGGGGCCACGAGCAGTACTTC.

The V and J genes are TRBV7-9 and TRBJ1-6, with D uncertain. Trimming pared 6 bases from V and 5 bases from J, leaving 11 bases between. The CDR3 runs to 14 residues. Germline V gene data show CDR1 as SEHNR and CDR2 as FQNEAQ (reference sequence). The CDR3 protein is CASSWWENNSPLHF. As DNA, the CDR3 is TGTGCCAGCAGTTGGTGGGAGAATAATTCACCCCTCCACTTT.

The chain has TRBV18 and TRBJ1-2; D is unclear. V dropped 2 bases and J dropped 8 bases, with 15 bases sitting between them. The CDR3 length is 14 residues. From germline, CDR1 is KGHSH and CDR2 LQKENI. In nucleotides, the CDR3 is TGTGCCAGCTCACCATTGGCGAACTACCAAGGCTACACCTTC. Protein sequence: CASSPLANYQGYTF.